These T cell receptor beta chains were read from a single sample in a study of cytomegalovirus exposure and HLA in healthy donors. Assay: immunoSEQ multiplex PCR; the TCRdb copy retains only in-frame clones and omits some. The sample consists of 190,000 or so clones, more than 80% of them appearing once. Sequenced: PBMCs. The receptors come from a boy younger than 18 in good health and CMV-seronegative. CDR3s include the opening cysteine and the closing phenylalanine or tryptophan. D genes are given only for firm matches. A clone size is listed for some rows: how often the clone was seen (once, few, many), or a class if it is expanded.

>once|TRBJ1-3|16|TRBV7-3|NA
CASSLTGITSGNTIYF
TGTGCCAGCAGCTTAACGGGCATAACCTCTGGAAACACCATATATTTT
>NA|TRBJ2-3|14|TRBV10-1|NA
CASSEQGRTDTQYF
TGCGCCAGCAGTGAGCAAGGCAGGACAGATACGCAGTATTTT
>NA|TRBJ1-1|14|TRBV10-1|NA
CASSVGREEAEAFF
TGCGCCAGCAGTGTGGGCAGGGAGGAGGCTGAAGCTTTCTTT
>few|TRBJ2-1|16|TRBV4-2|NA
CASSQYRGTISNEQFF
TGTGCCAGCAGCCAATATAGGGGTACCATTTCAAATGAGCAGTTCTTC
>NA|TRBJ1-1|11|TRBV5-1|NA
CASSLTGEAFF
TGCGCCAGCAGCTTGACGGGGGAAGCTTTCTTT
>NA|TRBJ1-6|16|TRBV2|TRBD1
CASSRNPTGNDSPLHF
TGTGCCAGCAGCCGGAACCCGACAGGGAATGATTCACCCCTCCACTTT
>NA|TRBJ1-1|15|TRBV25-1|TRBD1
CASSEFLGGHTEAFF
TGTGCCAGCAGTGAATTCCTAGGGGGCCACACTGAAGCTTTCTTT
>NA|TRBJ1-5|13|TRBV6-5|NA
CASSLEQGEPQHF
TGTGCCAGCAGTTTGGAACAGGGAGAGCCCCAGCATTTT
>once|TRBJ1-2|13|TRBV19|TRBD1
CASSGTGTYGYTF
TGTGCCAGTAGTGGGACAGGGACTTATGGCTACACCTTC
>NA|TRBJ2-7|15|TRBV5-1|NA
CASSFDRERTYEQYF
TGCGCCAGCAGCTTCGACCGGGAAAGAACCTACGAGCAGTACTTC
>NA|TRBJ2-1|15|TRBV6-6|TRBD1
CASSGQGSSYNEQFF
TGTGCCAGCAGTGGACAGGGGAGCTCCTACAATGAGCAGTTCTTC
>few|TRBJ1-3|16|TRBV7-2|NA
CASSLVTGNSGNTIYF
TGTGCCAGCAGCTTAGTAACAGGGAACTCTGGAAACACCATATATTTT
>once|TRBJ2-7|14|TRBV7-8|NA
CASSSYRNANEQYF
TGTGCCAGCAGCTCCTACAGGAACGCAAACGAGCAGTACTTC
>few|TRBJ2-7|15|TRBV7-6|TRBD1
CASSSVRDRGYEQYF
TGTGCCAGCAGCTCCGTCCGGGACAGGGGCTACGAGCAGTACTTC
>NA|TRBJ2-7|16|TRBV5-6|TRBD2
CASSKGWRGAVYEQYF
TGTGCCAGCTCCAAAGGGTGGCGGGGGGCCGTATACGAGCAGTACTTC
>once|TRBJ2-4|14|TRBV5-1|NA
CASSFSGSMDIQYF
TGCGCCAGCAGCTTTTCCGGGTCTATGGACATTCAGTACTTC
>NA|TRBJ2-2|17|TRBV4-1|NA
CASSQERVLLNTGELFF
TGCGCCAGCAGCCAAGAGCGGGTTTTGTTGAACACCGGGGAGCTGTTTTTT
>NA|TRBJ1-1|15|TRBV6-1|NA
CASSEGVGGGTEAFF
TGTGCCAGCAGTGAAGGGGTGGGAGGGGGCACTGAAGCTTTCTTT
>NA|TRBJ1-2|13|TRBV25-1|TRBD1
CASSVGTVYGYTF
TGTGCCAGCAGTGTCGGGACAGTCTATGGCTACACCTTC
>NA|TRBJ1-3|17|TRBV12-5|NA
CASGSGQQAVSGNTIYF
TGTGCTAGTGGTTCCGGGCAACAGGCGGTCTCTGGAAACACCATATATTTT
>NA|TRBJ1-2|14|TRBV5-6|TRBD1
CASSWGTGSYGYTF
TGTGCCAGCAGCTGGGGGACAGGGTCCTATGGCTACACCTTC
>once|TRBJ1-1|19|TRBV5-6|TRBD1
CASSLGQGARIGMNTEAFF
TGTGCCAGCAGCCTAGGACAGGGGGCGAGGATAGGCATGAACACTGAAGCTTTCTTT
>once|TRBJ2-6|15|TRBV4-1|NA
CASSQAGDGANVLTF
TGCGCCAGCAGCCAAGCAGGGGATGGGGCCAACGTCCTGACTTTC
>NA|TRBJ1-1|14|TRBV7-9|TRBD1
CASSPRGLYTEAFF
TGTGCCAGCAGCCCCAGGGGGCTTTACACTGAAGCTTTCTTT
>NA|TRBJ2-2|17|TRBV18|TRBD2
CASSPSLAGGNTGELFF
TGTGCCAGCTCACCTAGCCTAGCGGGAGGGAACACCGGGGAGCTGTTTTTT
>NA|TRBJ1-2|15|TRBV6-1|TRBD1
CASSSPGTGMNGYTF
TGTGCCAGCAGTAGTCCCGGGACAGGGATGAATGGCTACACCTTC
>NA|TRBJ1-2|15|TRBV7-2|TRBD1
CASSPRTGGGYGYTF
TGTGCCAGCAGCCCAAGAACAGGGGGTGGATATGGCTACACCTTC
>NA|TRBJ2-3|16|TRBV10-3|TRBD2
CAISLTSGSDTDTQYF
TGTGCCATCAGTTTGACTAGCGGGTCGGACACAGATACGCAGTATTTT
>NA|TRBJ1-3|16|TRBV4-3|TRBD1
CASSLLFGTGRHTIYF
TGCGCCAGCAGCCTACTTTTCGGGACAGGGAGACACACCATATATTTT
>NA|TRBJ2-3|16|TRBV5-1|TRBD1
CASSHGRDRGTDTQYF
TGCGCCAGCAGCCATGGACGGGACAGGGGGACAGATACGCAGTATTTT
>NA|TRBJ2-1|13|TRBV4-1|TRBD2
CASSRETSGFQFF
TGCGCCAGCAGCCGAGAGACTAGCGGCTTCCAGTTCTTC
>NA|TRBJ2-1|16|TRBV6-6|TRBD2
CASSYTGLAGDNEQFF
TGTGCCAGCAGTTACACCGGACTAGCGGGAGACAATGAGCAGTTCTTC
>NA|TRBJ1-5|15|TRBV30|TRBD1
CAWSRVGGGNQPQHF
TGTGCCTGGAGTCGTGTAGGGGGCGGTAATCAGCCCCAGCATTTT
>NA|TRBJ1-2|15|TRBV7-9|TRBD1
CASSFRDRDDYGYTF
TGTGCCAGCAGCTTCCGGGACAGGGATGACTATGGCTACACCTTC
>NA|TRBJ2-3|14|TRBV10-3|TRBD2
CAIGLAGDTDTQYF
TGTGCCATAGGACTAGCCGGGGACACAGATACGCAGTATTTT
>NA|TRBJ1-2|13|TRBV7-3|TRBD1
CASSPGTGAPQTF
TGTGCCAGCAGCCCGGGGACAGGGGCACCACAAACCTTC
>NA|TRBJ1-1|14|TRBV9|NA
CASSVNEGNTEAFF
TGTGCCAGCAGCGTTAACGAGGGTAACACTGAAGCTTTCTTT
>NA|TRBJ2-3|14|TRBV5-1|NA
CASSPPSGTDTQYF
TGCGCCAGCAGCCCGCCTAGTGGCACAGATACGCAGTATTTT
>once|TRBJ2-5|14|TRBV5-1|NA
CASSLVPDQETQYF
TGCGCCAGCAGCTTGGTCCCAGACCAAGAGACCCAGTACTTC
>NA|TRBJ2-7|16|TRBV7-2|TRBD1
CASKLVGQGNTYEQYF
TGTGCCAGCAAACTGGTGGGACAGGGGAACACCTACGAGCAGTACTTC
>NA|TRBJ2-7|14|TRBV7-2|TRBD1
CASSLGATGGEQYF
TGTGCCAGCAGCTTAGGGGCGACAGGGGGCGAGCAGTACTTC
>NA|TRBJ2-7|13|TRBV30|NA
CAWSRDSDYEQYF
TGTGCCTGGTCCCGGGATTCGGACTACGAGCAGTACTTC
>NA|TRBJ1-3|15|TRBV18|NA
CASSRTAVSGNTIYF
TGTGCCAGCTCCCGGACAGCAGTCTCTGGAAACACCATATATTTT
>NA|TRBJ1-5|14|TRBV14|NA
CASSQGQTNQPQHF
TGTGCCAGCAGCCAAGGACAGACGAATCAGCCCCAGCATTTT
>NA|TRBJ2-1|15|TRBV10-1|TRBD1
CASSESGTDYNEQFF
TGCGCCAGCAGTGAGTCGGGGACAGATTACAATGAGCAGTTCTTC
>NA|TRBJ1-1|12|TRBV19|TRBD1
CASRQGGLAAFF
TGTGCCAGTAGACAGGGGGGATTAGCAGCTTTCTTT
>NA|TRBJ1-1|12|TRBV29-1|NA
CSVDFRGTEAFF
TGCAGCGTTGACTTTAGGGGCACTGAAGCTTTCTTT
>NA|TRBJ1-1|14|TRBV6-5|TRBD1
CASSLGTGGKEAFF
TGTGCCAGCAGCCTCGGGACAGGGGGCAAGGAAGCTTTCTTT
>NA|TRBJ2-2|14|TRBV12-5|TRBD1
CASNRGRNTGELFF
TGTGCTAGTAACAGGGGGCGAAACACCGGGGAGCTGTTTTTT
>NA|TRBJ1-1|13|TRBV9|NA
CASSLFGQNEAFF
TGTGCCAGCAGCCTCTTTGGGCAGAATGAAGCTTTCTTT
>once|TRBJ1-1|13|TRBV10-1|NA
CASSESGRGQAFF
TGCGCCAGCAGTGAGTCAGGCCGAGGTCAAGCTTTCTTT
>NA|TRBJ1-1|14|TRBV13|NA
CASSLIGGNTEAFF
TGTGCCAGCAGCCTCATAGGGGGGAACACTGAAGCTTTCTTT
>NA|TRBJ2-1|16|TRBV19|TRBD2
CASSIASGSGYNEQFF
TGTGCCAGTAGTATAGCGAGCGGGAGTGGGTACAATGAGCAGTTCTTC
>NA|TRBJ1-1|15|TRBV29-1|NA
CSAATNLEELTEAFF
TGCAGCGCCGCCACGAATCTTGAGGAACTCACTGAAGCTTTCTTT
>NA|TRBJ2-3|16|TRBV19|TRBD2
CASSPSGTSGADTQYF
TGTGCCAGTAGTCCCTCCGGGACTAGCGGGGCAGATACGCAGTATTTT
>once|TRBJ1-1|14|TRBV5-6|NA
CASSLPVGGTEAFF
TGTGCCAGCAGCTTGCCGGTCGGGGGAACTGAAGCTTTCTTT